Following are 30 T cell receptor beta chains from one sample sequenced in a study of early T cells in non-severe SARS-CoV-2 infection. TCRdb recomputed calls from the 5' RACE reads with MiXCR, one row per CDR3 protein. This repertoire shows roughly 65,000 distinct CDR3 sequences, 10% to 15% found once; its top ten account for approximately 1.7%. Sequencing input: whole blood. The receptor source for this set is an adult who was a healthcare worker with PCR-confirmed SARS-CoV-2 infection or an uninfected control (not recorded which).

Comment on this clonotype: It is likely a read error, because the conserved phenylalanine at the end of the CDR3 is missing. The chain is built from TRBV11-3 and TRBJ2-3, with 12 positions matching TRBD2. CDR1 and CDR2 (germline): SGHNT, YENEEA. V dropped 4 bases and J dropped 3; count of bases not matched to a gene: 5. The CDR3 has 16 residues. The CDR3 protein is CASSSRGLAGTDTQYL. The CDR3 coding sequence is TGTGCCAGCAGCTCCCGAGGACTAGCGGGGACAGATACGCAGTATCTT.

This clonotype has at least ten counts. V is TRBV7-9 and J is TRBJ2-2; D may be TRBD1 (6 bases). Trimming took off 5 bases at V and 4 bases at J, with 14 bases between the two ends. The CDR3 runs 15 residues. Germline-derived CDR1 and CDR2 are SEHNR and FQNEAQ (reference sequence). CDR3 nucleotides: TGTGCCAGCAGCCACCGGACAGCCTTCACCGGGGAGCTGTTTTTT. It codes for CASSHRTAFTGELFF.

This clonotype turned up a few times. The chain has TRBV29-1 and TRBJ2-1; D not certain. CDR1 is SQVTM and CDR2 is ANQGSEA in the germline V gene. The CDR3 is 13 residues long. V lost 7 bases and J 0 bases, leaving 10 bases between the germline ends. The CDR3 region has the DNA TGCAGCGGGCGTCCCCCCTCCTACAATGAGCAGTTCTTC. This encodes CSGRPPSYNEQFF.

Concerning this clonotype: A single base separates this from a much larger clone, so it may be a read error. The CDR3 reads CTSSVVGEAEAFF. In DNA, the CDR3 is TGTACCAGCAGCGTAGTGGGAGAGGCTGAAGCTTTCTTT. The rearrangement uses TRBV9 and TRBJ1-1, with D hard to call. This CDR3 is 13 amino acids long. Per the germline V gene, CDR1 is SGDLS and CDR2 is YYNGEE.

The sample holds many counts of this clonotype. This sequence joins TRBV12-5 and TRBJ2-7; 9 bases match TRBD1. V trimming: 4 bases; J trimming: 5 bases; junction bases outside the gene matches: 9. Germline-derived CDR1 and CDR2 are LGHNT and FRNRAP. The CDR3 contains 15 residues. Here the CDR3 DNA reads TGTGCTAGTGGTTCCTCCGGGACAGGGATCGACGAGCAGTACTTC. Translation gives CASGSSGTGIDEQYF.

The chain couples TRBV20-1 to TRBJ1-1; the D is unclear. The V gene lost 2 bases and the J gene lost 8 bases, with 9 bases spanning the gap. The CDR3 has 11 amino acids. The V gene's germline CDR1 is DFQATT and CDR2 SNEGSKA (reference sequence). DNA for the CDR3: TGCAGTGCTAGACGGCGGTCCGAAGCTTTCTTT. The encoded protein is CSARRRSEAFF.

This clonotype was counted ten times or more. The chain joins TRBV2 to TRBJ2-7; the D gene is possibly TRBD1 (6 bases). This CDR3 region has 14 residues. Trimming stripped 6 bases from V and 3 bases from J, with 15 bases between. Germline loops: CDR1 SNHLY, CDR2 FYNNEI. In DNA form, the CDR3 reads TGTGCCAGCAGCCTACAGGGTATGAACTACGAGCAGTACTTC. This translates into CASSLQGMNYEQYF. Drawing the rest from reference TRBV2 and TRBJ2-7, the complete variable domain is EPEVTQTPSHQVTQMGQEVILRCVPISNHLYFYWYRQILGQKVEFLVSFYNNEISEKSEIFDDQFSVERPDGSNFTLKIRSTKLEDSAMYFCASSLQGMNYEQYFGPGTRLTVT.

This clonotype was seen only a few times. J is TRBJ2-5 and V is TRBV2; D is undetermined. V was shortened by 6 bases and J by 3 bases, with 8 bases between the two germline ends. The CDR3 totals 12 residues. Germline CDR1 is SNHLY and CDR2 is FYNNEI. The CDR3 sequence: CASSSQEETQYF. The CDR3 coding sequence is TGTGCCAGCAGCTCACAAGAAGAGACCCAGTACTTC.

This chain joins TRBV7-9 and TRBJ2-1, with D perhaps matching TRBD2 (5 bases). CDR1 is SEHNR and CDR2 is FQNEAQ in the germline V gene (reference sequence). There are 15 residues in the CDR3. V was shortened by 5 bases and J by 7 bases, with 18 bases between the two germline ends. In nucleotides, the CDR3 is TGTGCCAGCAGCGCTAGCCCCGCGCGGCAAAATGAGCAGTTCTTC. This encodes CASSASPARQNEQFF. The complete variable domain, with remaining parts taken from reference TRBV7-9 and TRBJ2-1, reads DTGVSQNPRHKITKRGQNVTFRCDPISEHNRLYWYRQTLGQGPEFLTYFQNEAQLEKSRLLSDRFSAERPKGSFSTLEIQRTEQGDSAMYLCASSASPARQNEQFFGPGTRLTVL.

This clonotype has just a few counts. V is TRBV19 and J is TRBJ2-7; weak D call: TRBD1 (6 bases). This CDR3 comprises 14 residues. The V and J ends lost 11 bases and 0 bases respectively, with 17 bases between them. Germline CDR1 reads LNHDA; CDR2 reads SQIVND (reference sequence). CDR3 loop: CASRDRRSSYEQYF. The CDR3 DNA reads as TGTGCCTCGCGAGACAGGCGAAGCTCCTACGAGCAGTACTTC.

A few counts support this clonotype. The rearrangement uses TRBV18 and TRBJ2-5; perhaps TRBD2 as D (6 bases). The CDR3 runs 14 residues. Between the trimmed V and J ends, which lost 3 bases and 0 bases, there was a span of 8 bases. Germline V gene data show CDR1 as KGHSH and CDR2 as LQKENI. The CDR3 sequence is CASSPRDYQETQYF. CDR3 DNA: TGTGCCAGCTCACCCCGGGACTACCAAGAGACCCAGTACTTC.

This sequence joins TRBV7-2 and TRBJ2-3; unclear D gene. Looked up from germline, CDR1 is SGHTA and CDR2 is FQGNSA. Trimming pared 1 base from V and 3 bases from J, leaving 8 bases between. The CDR3 runs 14 residues. CDR3 sequence reads: CASSLVMGTDTQYF. The CDR3 nucleotides read TGTGCCAGCAGCTTAGTTATGGGGACAGATACGCAGTATTTT.

This clonotype was observed many times. In DNA, the CDR3 is TGTGCCAGTAGTATAGGTTGGAGCGACAATGAGCAGTTCTTC. This codes for CASSIGWSDNEQFF. The rearrangement joins TRBV19 to TRBJ2-1; D is unresolved. Germline CDR1 reads LNHDA; CDR2 reads SQIVND (reference sequence). V was cut by 1 base and J by 5 bases, with 9 bases left in between. This CDR3 is built from 14 residues. The full variable domain, rest sourced from reference TRBV19 and TRBJ2-1, is DGGITQSPKYLFRKEGQNVTLSCEQNLNHDAMYWYRQDPGQGLRLIYYSQIVNDFQKGDIAEGYSVSREKKESFPLTVTSAQKNPTAFYLCASSIGWSDNEQFFGPGTRLTVL.

The V gene is TRBV20-1, the J gene TRBJ1-1; no clear D. Germline assignment: CDR1 DFQATT and CDR2 SNEGSKA (reference sequence). V was shortened by 5 bases and J by 1 base, with 11 bases between the two germline ends. The CDR3 is 13 amino acids. CDR3 bases: TGCAGTGCTCACAACATAAGGAACACTGAAGCTTTCTTT. Amino acids: CSAHNIRNTEAFF.

In nucleotides, the CDR3 is TGTGCCAGCAGTTTATCGGGTAGGGGAGGTGAAAAACTGTTTTTT. Its protein is CASSLSGRGGEKLFF. The chain recombines TRBV27 with TRBJ1-4; D is perhaps TRBD1 (5 bases). The CDR3 extends over 15 amino acids. Looked up from germline, CDR1 is MNHEY and CDR2 is SMNVEV (reference sequence). Trimming took off 0 bases at V and 7 bases at J, with 12 bases between the two ends.

With regard to this clonotype: Mismatch with germline at one junction end may stem from a read error. This chain connects TRBV2 to TRBJ2-5, with TRBD2 as a possible D gene (6 bases). This CDR3 region has 14 residues. Germline assignment: CDR1 SNHLY and CDR2 FYNNEI. The CDR3, as DNA: TGTGCCAGCAGGGAAGGAGGGGCGAGGGAGACCCAGTACTTC. Its translation: CASREGGARETQYF.

The V call is TRBV25-1, the J call TRBJ2-6, with 9 bases that match TRBD1. Germline V CDR1 and CDR2: MGHDK, SYGVNS. This CDR3 region has 19 residues. V gave up 3 bases and J gave up 0 bases; unmatched junction bases: 9. The CDR3 is CASSERRDRAYSGANVLTF. CDR3 coding DNA: TGTGCCAGCAGTGAGCGGAGGGACAGGGCGTACTCTGGGGCCAACGTCCTGACTTTC.

The V call is TRBV19, the J call TRBJ2-7; 13 bases match TRBD2. With 8 bases clipped from V and 3 bases from J, the junction kept 4 bases outside the gene matches. CDR1 and CDR2 (germline): LNHDA, SQIVND (reference sequence). This CDR3 spans 14 amino acids. CDR3 amino acids: CASGLAGAVYEQYF. CDR3 in DNA: TGTGCCAGTGGACTAGCGGGGGCCGTCTACGAGCAGTACTTC.

This clonotype was recorded many times. One end of the junction varies from germline; a read error may be responsible. The rearrangement links TRBV11-2 to TRBJ2-7; 11 bases match TRBD2. This CDR3 spans 15 amino acids. From germline, CDR1 is SGHAT and CDR2 FQNNGV. In DNA form, the CDR3 reads TGTGCCAGCAGCCTAGATAGCGGGGGGGCAGAGGAGCAGTACTTC. Its protein product is CASSLDSGGAEEQYF.

The chain is built from TRBV29-1 and TRBJ1-1; unclear D gene. CDR1 SQVTM and CDR2 ANQGSEA come from the germline V gene. The CDR3 is 14 amino acids. V gave up 1 base and J gave up 0 bases, with 9 bases separating them. CDR3 DNA: TGCAGCGTTGAAGGGCGGCATATGAACACTGAAGCTTTCTTT. Protein product: CSVEGRHMNTEAFF.

The gene calls are TRBV30 and TRBJ2-3; D not certain. The germline gives CDR1 GTSNPN, CDR2 SVGIG (reference sequence). The CDR3 is 11 residues long. Trimming removed 3 bases at V and 3 bases at J, with 4 bases between. The CDR3 region is CAWRGTDTQYF. Written as DNA, the CDR3 is TGTGCCTGGAGAGGGACAGATACGCAGTATTTT.

There are a few counts of this clonotype. This chain links TRBV7-8 with TRBJ2-4; D possibly corresponds to TRBD2 (6 bases). This CDR3 has 17 residues. Germline V gene data show CDR1 as SGHVS and CDR2 as FQNEAQ. V dropped 1 base and J dropped 3 bases, with 16 bases sitting between them. CDR3: CASSLGGLASDKNIQYF. In DNA form, the CDR3 reads TGTGCCAGCAGCTTAGGAGGGCTAGCGTCGGACAAAAACATTCAGTACTTC.

The chain combines TRBV5-5 with TRBJ1-6; D remains unclear. In germline, CDR1 is SGHKS, CDR2 YYEKEE (reference sequence). Trimming removed 0 bases at V and 10 bases at J, with 8 bases between. This CDR3 region has 13 residues. The CDR3 DNA reads TGTGCCAGCAGCTTGGGTGCGAGCTCACCCCTCCACTTT. It encodes CASSLGASSPLHF. Full variable domain (remainder filled in from reference TRBV5-5 and TRBJ1-6): DAGVTQSPTHLIKTRGQQVTLRCSPISGHKSVSWYQQVLGQGPQFIFQYYEKEERGRGNFPDRFSARQFPNYSSELNVNALLLGDSALYLCASSLGASSPLHFGNGTRLTVT.

This clonotype was detected many times. The V call is TRBV9, the J call TRBJ2-3; D remains ambiguous. The ends were cut back, 1 base at V and 1 base at J, with 4 bases in the middle. Per germline, CDR1 SGDLS and CDR2 YYNGEE. The CDR3 runs to 13 residues. This chain's CDR3 is CASSVTGTDTQYF. Here the CDR3 DNA reads TGTGCCAGCAGCGTAACAGGCACAGATACGCAGTATTTT.

This clonotype was recorded only once. This chain links TRBV29-1 with TRBJ2-7, with TRBD1 identical over 11 bases. CDR1 is SQVTM and CDR2 is ANQGSEA in the germline V gene. V shed 6 bases, J shed 6 bases, and the junction held 7 bases outside the gene matches. The length of the CDR3 is 13 residues. The CDR3 region has the DNA TGCAGCGTCGCCTGGACAGGGGGCGCCGAGCAGTACTTC. Its translation: CSVAWTGGAEQYF.

In its sample, this clonotype was seen a few times. This rearrangement joins TRBV12-5 to TRBJ1-2; tentative D call: TRBD1 (6 bases). The length of the CDR3 is 13 residues. CDR1 and CDR2 from the germline V gene are LGHNT and FRNRAP. Trimming removed 6 bases from V and 8 bases from J, with 16 bases in between. CDR3 sequence (DNA): TGTGCTAGTGGCCTCCCGCGGGGGCACGGCTACACCTTC. As protein: CASGLPRGHGYTF.

The chain has TRBV12-5 and TRBJ1-2; the D gene is possibly TRBD1 (5 bases). Germline V gene lookup returns CDR1 LGHNT and CDR2 FRNRAP. V lost 6 bases, J lost 3 bases, and 11 bases lay in between. This CDR3 comprises 13 residues. The CDR3 DNA is TGTGCTAGTGGGGACGGGGGATACTATGGCTACACCTTC. Translation gives CASGDGGYYGYTF.

This chain links TRBV7-9 with TRBJ2-5, with D possibly TRBD2 on 7 matching bases. The length of the CDR3 is 16 residues. CDR1 and CDR2 (germline): SEHNR, FQNEAQ (reference sequence). The V and J ends lost 0 bases and 5 bases respectively, with 16 bases between them. The CDR3 loop reads CASSLAQTGRVETQYF. The CDR3 nucleotides are TGTGCCAGCAGCTTAGCTCAAACAGGGAGGGTGGAGACCCAGTACTTC.

The V gene is TRBV7-9, the J gene TRBJ2-3, with 8 bases fitting TRBD1. The CDR3 runs 13 residues. Germline trimming cut 7 bases from V and 6 bases from J; bases unmatched to any gene: 6. Looked up from germline, CDR1 is SEHNR and CDR2 is FQNEAQ (reference sequence). This CDR3 reads CASTRTGMDTQYF. As DNA, the CDR3 is TGTGCCAGCACGCGGACAGGGATGGATACGCAGTATTTT.

This clonotype was counted a few times. This chain joins TRBV19 and TRBJ2-5; a weak D match, TRBD2 (5 bases). The CDR3 is 14 residues long. With 5 bases removed from V and 0 bases from J, the gap between germline ends came to 10 bases. Germline CDR1 LNHDA, CDR2 SQIVND (reference sequence). CDR3 coding DNA: TGTGCCAGTAGTTTAAGCGGAGACCAAGAGACCCAGTACTTC. Translation: CASSLSGDQETQYF.